This T cell receptor (beta chain) was identified in a study of cytomegalovirus exposure and HLA in healthy donors. Whole-study results and caveats: Later analysis identified 15,000 to 20,000 TCR beta sequences associated with HLA alleles, using a false discovery rate threshold of 0.05.

Germline V gene data show CDR1 as SEHNR and CDR2 as FQNEAQ (reference sequence). V lost 5 bases to trimming and J lost 5 bases, with 12 bases between them. The CDR3 is made up of 13 amino acids. As to this clone: Its antigen is currently unknown.

The primer mix had 60 Vbeta and 13 Jbeta primers. Measured with immunoSEQ multiplex PCR; TCRdb has only the in-frame clones, and not every one. The sample records some 160,000 clones, around 84% being singletons. The sample comprised PBMCs. The TCR comes from a man in his thirties or forties in good health and CMV-seropositive. The rearrangement uses TRBV7-9 and TRBJ1-2; weak D call: TRBD1 (5 bases). This CDR3 is CASSQDSPYGYTF. CDR3 sequence (DNA): TGTGCCAGCAGCCAAGACAGCCCTTATGGCTACACCTTC. The full variable domain, its missing parts supplied by reference TRBV7-9 and TRBJ1-2, is DTGVSQNPRHKITKRGQNVTFRCDPISEHNRLYWYRQTLGQGPEFLTYFQNEAQLEKSRLLSDRFSAERPKGSFSTLEIQRTEQGDSAMYLCASSQDSPYGYTFGSGTRLTVV.